This entry concerns a single TCR beta chain. Using immunoSEQ multiplex PCR, the repertoire was profiled, and TCRdb retains in-frame clones only, with some absent. The sample includes around 40,000 clones, 70% to 80% of them seen just once. This entry is derived from a study of preoperative IRX-2 immunotherapy in early breast cancer. Documented treatment: preoperative locoregional IRX-2 cytokine immunotherapy. This phase Ib study tested locoregional IRX-2 cytokine immunotherapy given before surgery. This CDR3 is built from 15 residues. The germline V gene has CDR1 LNHDA and CDR2 SQIVND (reference sequence). The V gene lost 5 bases and the J gene lost 4 bases, with 17 bases spanning the gap.

The clonotype originates from a human donor with breast cancer. The material sequenced was tumor tissue, taken after IRX-2 immunotherapy. This chain joins TRBV19 and TRBJ2-5, with D perhaps assigned TRBD1 or TRBD2 (5 bases each). CDR3 nucleotide sequence: TGTGCCAGTAGTGACTCCCCCCGGGACGGAGAGACCCAGTACTTC. This gives the protein CASSDSPRDGETQYF.